These 20 T cell receptor beta chains were all obtained from the same sample, sequenced in a study of T cell repertoires in cytomegalovirus infection. TCRdb re-analysed the reads in MiXCR, keeping a single row per CDR3 protein. Of about 98,000 distinct CDR3 sequences listed, about 15% were seen once; the top ten hold 6.5% to 9.5%. The sequencing sample was made of PBMCs. The origin of the receptors is a human donor in good health (CMV status not recorded). Some clones in this sample may be carry-over from other donors' samples.

Comment on this clonotype: The junction departs from the called germline gene at one end, perhaps through a read error. This chain connects TRBV2 to TRBJ2-2, with TRBD2 identical over 11 bases. The CDR3 spans 14 residues. Germline CDR1 SNHLY, CDR2 FYNNEI. CDR3 amino acids: CVSELAGVTGELFF. As DNA, the CDR3 is TGTGTCAGCGAACTAGCGGGGGTCACCGGGGAGCTGTTTTTT.

The chain has TRBV5-1 and TRBJ2-1; TRBD1 might be the D (5 bases). CDR1 SGHRS and CDR2 YFSETQ come from the germline V gene. V was trimmed by 2 bases and J by 3 bases, leaving 6 bases between them. This CDR3 spans 13 amino acids. The CDR3 loop reads CASSLTGYNEQFF. Here the CDR3 DNA reads TGCGCCAGCAGCTTAACAGGCTACAATGAGCAGTTCTTC.

The chain couples TRBV29-1 to TRBJ2-3, with a weak D call TRBD2 (6 bases). Looked up from germline, CDR1 is SQVTM and CDR2 is ANQGSEA. The CDR3 has 15 residues. V lost 6 bases to trimming and J lost 2 bases, with 18 bases between them. CDR3 coding DNA: TGCAGCGTCCCCCCTCAGGAGGGGCCCACAGATACGCAGTATTTT. Its translation is CSVPPQEGPTDTQYF.

The chain couples TRBV20-1 to TRBJ2-1; the D gene is possibly TRBD2 (6 bases). The CDR3 has 15 residues. Germline-derived CDR1 and CDR2 are DFQATT and SNEGSKA (reference sequence). V was clipped by 2 bases and J by 6 bases, with 17 bases between them. The CDR3 nucleotides read TGCAGTGCTAGACCCCATGGGGTAGCGGCCAATGAGCAGTTCTTC. Protein product: CSARPHGVAANEQFF.

The chain joins TRBV11-2 to TRBJ2-7, with D hard to call. The CDR3 covers 12 residues. Trimming took off 6 bases at V and 7 bases at J, with 13 bases between the two ends. Germline V CDR1 and CDR2: SGHAT, FQNNGV. DNA for the CDR3: TGTGCCAGCAGTCAAGGGATGGGGGAGCAGTACTTC. This translates into CASSQGMGEQYF.

This clonotype was detected many times. This chain links TRBV20-1 with TRBJ2-6, with D hard to call. The CDR3 runs 19 residues. The germline V and J ends were trimmed by 0 bases and 0 bases, with 18 bases remaining between them. In germline, CDR1 is DFQATT, CDR2 SNEGSKA (reference sequence). The chain's CDR3 is CSARDLTSPVYSGANVLTF. The CDR3 nucleotides read TGCAGTGCTAGAGATCTCACGAGCCCTGTATACTCTGGGGCCAACGTCCTGACTTTC.

The chain uses TRBV20-1 and TRBJ2-1; 7 bases fit TRBD2. V lost 2 bases and J lost 8; bases outside the gene matches: 12. The CDR3 is made up of 15 amino acids. CDR1 and CDR2 (germline): DFQATT, SNEGSKA (reference sequence). DNA for the CDR3: TGCAGTGCTAGAAACCCCCGGGGGGTTCGCGATGAGCAGTTCTTC. It yields the protein CSARNPRGVRDEQFF.

This clonotype was counted a few times. V and J are TRBV20-1 and TRBJ1-2, with a possible D match to TRBD1 (5 bases). Germline CDR1 DFQATT, CDR2 SNEGSKA (reference sequence). Trimming stripped 1 base from V and 1 base from J, with 13 bases between. This CDR3 contains 15 residues. CDR3 region: CSARGAGISNYGYTF. CDR3 DNA: TGCAGTGCTAGAGGGGCAGGGATAAGTAACTATGGCTACACCTTC.

The CDR3 here is CASSSLPTDTQYF. The DNA for the CDR3 is TGCGCCAGCAGCTCCCTTCCCACAGATACGCAGTATTTT. The J gene is TRBJ2-3, the V gene TRBV5-1; D is undetermined. Germline values: CDR1 SGHRS, CDR2 YFSETQ. Trimming pared 3 bases from V and 2 bases from J, leaving 7 bases between. The CDR3 is made up of 13 amino acids.

About this clonotype: A much bigger clone sits one base away, suggesting this may be a read error. The chain combines TRBV7-2 with TRBJ1-3, with D unclear. Germline lookup yields CDR1 SGHTA and CDR2 FQGNSA. The V and J ends lost 7 bases and 0 bases respectively, with 10 bases between them. There are 14 residues in the CDR3. The CDR3 nucleotides read TGTGCCAGCATCAAGTCGGCCTCTGGAAACACCATATATTTT. It specifies CASIKSASGNTIYF. The variable domain in full, completed from reference TRBV7-2 and TRBJ1-3, reads GAGVSQSPSNKVTEKGKDVELRCDPISGHTALYWYRQSLGQGLEFLIYFQGNSAPDKSGLPSDRFSAERTGGSVSTLTIQRTQQEDSAVYLCASIKSASGNTIYFGEGSWLTVV.

This clonotype was found many times. The chain joins TRBV29-1 to TRBJ2-5; D remains unclear. This CDR3 has 12 residues. Germline CDR1 SQVTM, CDR2 ANQGSEA. Trimming pared 3 bases from V and 2 bases from J, leaving 7 bases between. CDR3 nucleotides: TGCAGCGTTGAGGACGGACAAGAGACCCAGTACTTC. This encodes CSVEDGQETQYF.

This clonotype was seen at least ten times. V and J are TRBV12-3 or TRBV12-4 and TRBJ1-3, with D possibly matching TRBD1 (6 bases). V lost 6 bases and J lost 0, with 12 bases in between. The CDR3 is 15 residues long. Here the CDR3 reads CASSQGGSSGNTIYF. The CDR3, as DNA: TGTGCCAGCAGCCAAGGGGGGAGCTCTGGAAACACCATATATTTT.

The gene calls are TRBV7-2 and TRBJ1-5; the D is unclear. CDR1 is SGHTA, CDR2 FQGNSA, per germline. The CDR3 consists of 16 residues. V lost 1 base, J lost 3 bases, and 13 bases lay in between. The CDR3 DNA is TGTACCAGCAGCTTAGTAAGTACCGAGGACAATCAGCCCCAGCATTTT. The encoded protein is CTSSLVSTEDNQPQHF. Full variable domain (rest looked up from reference TRBV7-2 and TRBJ1-5): GAGVSQSPSNKVTEKGKDVELRCDPISGHTALYWYRQSLGQGLEFLIYFQGNSAPDKSGLPSDRFSAERTGGSVSTLTIQRTQQEDSAVYLCTSSLVSTEDNQPQHFGDGTRLSIL.

In this sample, this clonotype turned up many times. The chain employs TRBV12-3 or TRBV12-4 and TRBJ2-3; a possible D gene is TRBD2 (6 bases). CDR3 length equals 16 residues. V was clipped by 6 bases and J by 3 bases, with 19 bases between them. The CDR3: CASRPNGGRGTDTQYF. The CDR3 nucleotides are TGTGCCAGCAGACCCAACGGGGGAAGGGGAACAGATACGCAGTATTTT.

This clonotype was seen just once. A read error may be the cause here, since a much bigger clone is one base away. The CDR3: CATRSGINYGYTF. Written as DNA, the CDR3 is TGTGCCACCCGGTCAGGGATAAACTATGGCTACACCTTC. The chain has TRBV5-5 and TRBJ1-2; D possibly corresponds to TRBD1 (5 bases). From germline, CDR1 is SGHKS and CDR2 YYEKEE (reference sequence). This CDR3 region has 13 residues. With 9 bases removed from V and 2 bases from J, the gap between germline ends came to 14 bases.

This clonotype was counted between two and nine times. The chain joins TRBV28 to TRBJ2-7, with D unclear. The ends were cut back, 6 bases at V and 3 bases at J, with 12 bases in the middle. Germline CDR1 MDHEN, CDR2 SYDVKM. The CDR3 has 13 residues. The CDR3 DNA follows: TGTGCCAGCAGCGAAGGTTCTTACTACGAGCAGTACTTC. This encodes CASSEGSYYEQYF.

This clonotype was observed a handful of times. J is TRBJ2-3 and V is TRBV2; D gene uncertain. The CDR3 length is 15 residues. The V end was cut by 3 bases, the J end by 0 bases, with 10 bases between. Looked up from germline, CDR1 is SNHLY and CDR2 is FYNNEI. Here the CDR3 reads CASSEYRPSTDTQYF. DNA of the CDR3: TGTGCCAGCAGTGAGTACCGGCCTAGCACAGATACGCAGTATTTT.

On this clonotype itself: A read error may explain this, as a much larger clone is one base away. This chain connects TRBV12-3 or TRBV12-4 to TRBJ2-3; the match to TRBD2 covers 8 bases. The CDR3 consists of 16 residues. V gave up 3 bases and J gave up 2 bases; unmatched junction bases: 7. For the CDR3, the DNA is TGTGCCAGCAGTTTTGGAGCGGGGGACACCACAGATACGCAGTATTTT. Encoded protein: CASSFGAGDTTDTQYF.

This clonotype was observed at least ten times. CDR3 residues: CASSDDGSTDTQYF. CDR3 nucleotides: TGTGCCAGCAGCGATGACGGGTCTACAGATACGCAGTATTTT. The rearrangement links TRBV7-2 to TRBJ2-3; D is undetermined. The ends were cut back, 5 bases at V and 3 bases at J, with 12 bases in the middle. CDR3 length: 14 amino acids. CDR1 SGHTA and CDR2 FQGNSA come from the germline V gene.

Here the CDR3 DNA reads TGTGCCAGCAGGCCCAACCAACCCACTAGCGGGAGCACAGATACGCAGTATTTT. It encodes CASRPNQPTSGSTDTQYF. The chain employs TRBV6-2 or TRBV6-3 and TRBJ2-3, with 9 nucleotides matching TRBD2. This CDR3 spans 18 amino acids. Germline CDR1 MNHEY, CDR2 SVGEGT. Unmatched junction bases numbered 13, after V lost 6 bases and J lost 0 bases.